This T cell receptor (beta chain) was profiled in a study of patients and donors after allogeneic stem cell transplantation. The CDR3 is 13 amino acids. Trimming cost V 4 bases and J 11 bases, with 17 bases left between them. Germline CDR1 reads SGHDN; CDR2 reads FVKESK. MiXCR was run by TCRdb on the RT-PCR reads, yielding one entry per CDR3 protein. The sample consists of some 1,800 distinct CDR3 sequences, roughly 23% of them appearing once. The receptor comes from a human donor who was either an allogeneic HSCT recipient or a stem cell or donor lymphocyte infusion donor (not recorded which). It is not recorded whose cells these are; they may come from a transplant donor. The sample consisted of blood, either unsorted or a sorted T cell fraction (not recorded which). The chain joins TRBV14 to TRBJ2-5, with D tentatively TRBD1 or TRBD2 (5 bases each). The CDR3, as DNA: TGTGCCAGCAGCCCCTTCCAGGGAGTTCCGCAGTACTTC. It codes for CASSPFQGVPQYF.